These T cell receptor beta chains were read from a single sample in a study of T cells in Graves' hyperthyroidism and ophthalmopathy. TCRdb independently ran MiXCR on the multiplex PCR reads; one entry per CDR3 protein. This repertoire shows 250,000 or so distinct CDR3 sequences, 12% to 15% found once; its top ten account for around 30%. Material: blood. The source is a woman aged 45-60 years with Graves' hyperthyroidism that later progressed to Graves' ophthalmopathy. Both conserved end residues are part of each CDR3. Fields, in order: CDR3 length, J gene, D gene, V gene, clone size, CDR3 DNA, CDR3 protein. A D gene is named only where the DNA matches it firmly. The size of a clone is reported for some rows only, either as once, few or many, or as a class for expanded clones.

15,TRBJ1-1,TRBD1,TRBV27,-,TGTGCCAGCAGTTTAACCCGGGACAGTGGCACTGAAGCTTTCTTT,CASSLTRDSGTEAFF
15,TRBJ2-5,TRBD2,TRBV3-1,many,TGTGCCAGCAGCCAAGTACCGGGGAGGGTAGAGACCCAGTACTTC,CASSQVPGRVETQYF
16,TRBJ1-1,TRBD1,TRBV6-1,few,TGTGCCAGCAGTCCTACCATAGGGACAGGGAACACTGAAGCTTTCTTT,CASSPTIGTGNTEAFF
15,TRBJ2-2,-,TRBV6-2/TRBV6-3,many,TGTGCCAGCAGTAACAGGGCCGTGAACACCGGGGAGCTGTTTTTT,CASSNRAVNTGELFF
14,TRBJ2-7,TRBD1,TRBV18,-,TGTGCCAGCTCACCTCGACAGGGATTGGACGAGCAGTACTTC,CASSPRQGLDEQYF
15,TRBJ1-2,-,TRBV2,many,TGTGCCAGCAGAAAGGACAGCGTCACTAACTATGGCTACACCTTC,CASRKDSVTNYGYTF
19,TRBJ2-6,-,TRBV11-2,many,TGTGCCAGCCGACAATTCAGAGAAAACCCTCTCTCTGGGGCCAACGTCCTGACTTTC,CASRQFRENPLSGANVLTF
21,TRBJ1-4,-,TRBV27,many,TGTGCCAGCAGTTCTGATAAACCCGGGACCACCGGAATAGCCACTAATGAAAAACTGTTTTTT,CASSSDKPGTTGIATNEKLFF
12,TRBJ2-3,TRBD2,TRBV7-9,-,TGTGCCAGCAGCTATAGACTAGCGAAGCAGTATTTT,CASSYRLAKQYF
15,TRBJ2-3,-,TRBV9,many,TGTGCCAGCAGCGTAGTGGGGGGGGCTGGAGATACGCAGTATTTT,CASSVVGGAGDTQYF
17,TRBJ2-3,TRBD2,TRBV5-1,many,TGCGCCAGCAGCTTGCGAGGTAGCGGGGTCGTAGCGGATACGCAGTATTTT,CASSLRGSGVVADTQYF
12,TRBJ1-2,TRBD1,TRBV25-1,-,TGTGCCAGCAGGGGACAGAACTATGGCTACACCTTC,CASRGQNYGYTF
15,TRBJ2-1,-,TRBV2,many,TGTGCCAGCAGTGAAGCCCCAGGGGCTTACAATGAGCAGTTCTTC,CASSEAPGAYNEQFF
13,TRBJ2-3,TRBD1,TRBV29-1,many,TGCAGCGCGAGGGACAGGCGCACAGATACGCAGTATTTT,CSARDRRTDTQYF
18,TRBJ2-7,-,TRBV7-2,many,TGTGCCAGCAGCTTAGTTGCCCCGACTAGTTGGGTTTCCTACGAGCAGTACTTC,CASSLVAPTSWVSYEQYF
11,TRBJ1-2,-,TRBV29-1,-,TGCAGCGTTGACCCGGAATATGGCTACACCTTC,CSVDPEYGYTF
13,TRBJ1-2,-,TRBV12-3/TRBV12-4,many,TGTGCCAGCAGTTTTGGGCCTAACTATGGCTACACCTTC,CASSFGPNYGYTF
13,TRBJ2-7,-,TRBV4-1,many,TGCGCCAGCAGCCCCCCGGACAGATACGAGCAGTACTTC,CASSPPDRYEQYF
14,TRBJ1-5,-,TRBV28,many,TGTGCCAGCTTTGCCGCGACAGATTATCAGCCCCAGCATTTT,CASFAATDYQPQHF
18,TRBJ2-1,TRBD1,TRBV5-5,many,TGTGCCAGCAGCTTGGGGGGACAGGGAGCATGGGTTAACAATGAGCAGTTCTTC,CASSLGGQGAWVNNEQFF
14,TRBJ1-1,-,TRBV30,many,TGTGCCTGGAGGAGGGGGGCTGGTAACACTGAAGCTTTCTTT,CAWRRGAGNTEAFF
17,TRBJ2-3,-,TRBV7-3,many,TGTGCCAGCAGCTTAAGATCGGGCGGGACTAGCACAGATACGCAGTATTTT,CASSLRSGGTSTDTQYF
13,TRBJ2-2,-,TRBV27,-,TGTGCCAGCAGACCCGGGACGGCCGGGGAAGTGTTTTTT,CASRPGTAGEVFF
13,TRBJ1-2,-,TRBV20-1,many,TGCAGTGCAGCTGGACGGTCCATTCTTGGCTACACCTTC,CSAAGRSILGYTF
14,TRBJ2-1,-,TRBV5-1,many,TGCGCCAGCAGCTATACGATTATCCGTGATGAGCAGTTCTTC,CASSYTIIRDEQFF
15,TRBJ2-3,-,TRBV7-9,few,TGTGCCAGCAGCTTAGACGGGGCGCACGCAGATACGCAGTATTTT,CASSLDGAHADTQYF
16,TRBJ2-7,TRBD1,TRBV27,many,TGTGCCAGCAGGTTGCCTGACAGGGGAGAGAACTACGAGCAGTACTTC,CASRLPDRGENYEQYF
15,TRBJ2-5,-,TRBV7-9,-,TGTGCCAGCAGCTTACGTCGGGGGCGTCAGGAGACCCAGTACTTC,CASSLRRGRQETQYF
15,TRBJ1-5,-,TRBV27,many,TGTGCCAGCAGTTGGGAAGGCTATAGCAATCAGCCCCAGCATTTT,CASSWEGYSNQPQHF
14,TRBJ2-2,-,TRBV5-4,many,TGTGCCAGCAGCTTGGTTTCGAACACCGGGGAGCTGTTTTTT,CASSLVSNTGELFF
16,TRBJ2-7,-,TRBV7-8,-,TGTGCCAGCAGCTCGTCGAGACGACCGAATCCCCACGAGCAGTACTTC,CASSSSRRPNPHEQYF
16,TRBJ2-5,TRBD1,TRBV5-1,few,TGCGCCAGCAGCAAAGGCCGGGACAGAGGGAGAGAGACCCAGTACTTC,CASSKGRDRGRETQYF
14,TRBJ1-1,TRBD1,TRBV7-9,many,TGTGCCAGCTCCAGGGGGCGCGAATTGGCTGAAGCTTTCTTT,CASSRGRELAEAFF
16,TRBJ2-1,-,TRBV6-1,many,TGTGCCAGCAGTCCCAGGGGAGGGGGATACTACAATGAGCAGTTCTTC,CASSPRGGGYYNEQFF
17,TRBJ2-5,TRBD2,TRBV3-1,many,TGTGCCAGCAGCCAAGCCACCCTAGCGGACCCATCCTTGACCCAGTACTTC,CASSQATLADPSLTQYF
16,TRBJ1-2,TRBD1,TRBV28,few,TGTGCCAGCCGTATGGGACAGACCCTGTTGGGGGATGGCTACACCTTC,CASRMGQTLLGDGYTF
13,TRBJ1-4,-,TRBV5-1,many,TGCGCCAGCAGCCCGGCCGGCAGTGAAAAACTGTTTTTT,CASSPAGSEKLFF
14,TRBJ2-7,-,TRBV7-9,many,TGTGCCAGCAGCCAGAGTTGGTTCTCCTACGAGCAGTACTTC,CASSQSWFSYEQYF
12,TRBJ2-5,-,TRBV28,many,TGTGCCAGCAGTTTACAGGAAGAGACCCAGTACTTC,CASSLQEETQYF
11,TRBJ2-1,-,TRBV27,few,TGTGCCAGCACCCCGGGACTTCAATGGTTCTTC,CASTPGLQWFF
14,TRBJ1-5,-,TRBV12-3/TRBV12-4,many,TGTGCCAGCAGTAAGACAGCTAGCAATCAGCCCCAGCATTTT,CASSKTASNQPQHF
15,TRBJ2-1,TRBD2,TRBV11-3,many,TGTGCCAGCAGGCCAACTAGCGGGGACAACAATGAGCAGTTCTTC,CASRPTSGDNNEQFF
17,TRBJ2-6,TRBD2,TRBV5-1,many,TGCGCCAGCGGGCCCGCTAGCGGGAGTACCTCGGCCAACGTCCTGACTTTC,CASGPASGSTSANVLTF
17,TRBJ2-1,-,TRBV20-1,-,TGCTCCGCGTCAGCGGCAAAACTCCTGAGCTCCTACAATGAGCAGTTCTTC,CSASAAKLLSSYNEQFF
11,TRBJ2-5,-,TRBV2,many,TGTGCCAGCAGTGAGTTGGGGCAAAAGTACTTC,CASSELGQKYF
14,TRBJ2-7,-,TRBV5-1,many,TGCGCCAGCAGCTTGGCGGGGGAATACTACGAGCAGTACTTC,CASSLAGEYYEQYF
13,TRBJ2-1,-,TRBV9,few,TGTGCCAGCAGCGTCCTCTCTGGGTGGGAGCAGTTCTTC,CASSVLSGWEQFF
15,TRBJ1-2,-,TRBV7-8,few,TGTGCCAGCAGCTTAATAAGGGACGCTCACTATGGCTACACCTTC,CASSLIRDAHYGYTF
12,TRBJ1-1,-,TRBV6-1,many,TGTGCCAGCACCAAAGCGGCGGGTGTAGCTTTCTTT,CASTKAAGVAFF
13,TRBJ1-1,-,TRBV7-3,-,TGTGCCAGCAGCCCTACTCAGCGAGCTGAAGCTTTCTTT,CASSPTQRAEAFF
15,TRBJ2-2,TRBD2,TRBV28,many,TGTGCCAGCAGTAACCTAGCGGGAGGCACCGGGGAGCTGTTTTTT,CASSNLAGGTGELFF
17,TRBJ2-1,TRBD2,TRBV3-1,few,TGTGCCAGCATCCATACGGGACTAGCGGGCCACTACAATGAGCAGTTCTTC,CASIHTGLAGHYNEQFF
13,TRBJ2-5,-,TRBV29-1,many,TGCAGCCTTCCTCCGGATGGAACGGAGACCCAGTACTTC,CSLPPDGTETQYF
16,TRBJ2-3,TRBD2,TRBV3-1,many,TGTGCCAGCGCCCGACTAGCGAGCCTAAGCACAGATACGCAGTATTTT,CASARLASLSTDTQYF
16,TRBJ2-6,-,TRBV7-9,-,TGTGCCAGCAGCCCTCCTAATGACTCTGGGGCCAACGTCCTGACTTTC,CASSPPNDSGANVLTF
13,TRBJ2-1,-,TRBV19,many,TGTGCCAGTAGCGCTCAGGGGATCGGTGAGCAGTTCTTC,CASSAQGIGEQFF
14,TRBJ2-4,TRBD2,TRBV20-1,many,TGCAGTGCTTGGACTAGCGGGACCAAAAACATTCAGTACTTC,CSAWTSGTKNIQYF
15,TRBJ2-5,-,TRBV4-1,-,TGCGCCAGCAGCCAAGATGGGGGGTACCAAGAGACCCAGTACTTC,CASSQDGGYQETQYF